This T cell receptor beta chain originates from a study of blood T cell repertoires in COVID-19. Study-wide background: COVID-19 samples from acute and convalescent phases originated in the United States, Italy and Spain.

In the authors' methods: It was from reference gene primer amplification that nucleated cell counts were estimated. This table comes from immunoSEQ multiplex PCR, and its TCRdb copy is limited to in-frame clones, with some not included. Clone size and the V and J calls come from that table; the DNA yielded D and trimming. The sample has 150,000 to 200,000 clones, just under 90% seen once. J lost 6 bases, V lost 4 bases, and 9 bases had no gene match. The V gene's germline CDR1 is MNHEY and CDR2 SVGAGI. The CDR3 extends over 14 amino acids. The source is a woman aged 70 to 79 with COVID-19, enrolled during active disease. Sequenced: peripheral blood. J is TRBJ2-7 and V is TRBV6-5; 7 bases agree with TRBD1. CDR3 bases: TGTGCCAGCAGTTCCCGACAGGGCCTCCCCGAGCAGTACTTC. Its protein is CASSSRQGLPEQYF.